Only a few counts were recorded for the clone carrying this T cell receptor (beta chain). Its target is unknown. These data belong to a study of T cells after yellow fever vaccination. Across the whole study: Preparation of the low-cell-number fractions used SMART-Seq v4 Ultra Low Input. Study-wide results and limits: The study re-detected most primary-vaccination clones after the booster (96% CD4, 88% CD8). The CD4 compartment and the CD8 compartment contained a small share of clonotypes in common. When the response was secondary, it was weaker but reached its peak faster, day 5 versus 15.

This CDR3 comprises 14 residues. Germline CDR1 is MNHEY and CDR2 is SMNVEV (reference sequence). V dropped 8 bases and J dropped 1 base, with 11 bases sitting between them. TCRdb independently ran MiXCR on the 5' RACE reads; one entry per CDR3 protein. The table lists 500,000 to 650,000 distinct CDR3 sequences, 12% of them singletons, with about 16% in the top ten. The TCR sequence derives from a man aged 25 to 45 who received the YFV17D yellow fever vaccine. The chain couples TRBV27 to TRBJ2-2, with D maybe TRBD1 (6 bases). The material was PBMCs, obtained on the day of the yellow fever booster vaccination. CDR3 in amino acids: CASGKTGNTGELFF. CDR3 coding DNA: TGTGCCAGCGGAAAGACAGGGAACACCGGGGAGCTGTTTTTT.